This is a list of T cell receptor beta chains from one sample in a study of blood T cell repertoires in COVID-19. Here immunoSEQ multiplex PCR was the method, and the copy in TCRdb shows in-frame clones only, minus some. Of some 300,000 clones in the sample, 80% to 90% are singletons; the top ten hold 13%. The specimen sequenced was peripheral blood. These TCRs come from a woman aged 70 to 79 with COVID-19, enrolled during active disease. Both conserved end residues are part of each CDR3. A row's size may be missing; if present it is once, few, many or a size class.

j_call v_call clone_size cdr3_aa
TRBJ1-2 TRBV7-8 once CASSQARTGSYGYTF
TRBJ2-5 TRBV7-2 NA CASSLWGLAEETQYF
TRBJ1-1 TRBV24-1 NA CATSENSANTEAFF
TRBJ2-1 TRBV6-5 NA CAVRDSYNEQFF
TRBJ1-2 TRBV4-3 NA CASSQQGNGYTF
TRBJ2-7 TRBV29-1 NA CSVEDGQGGVEQYF
TRBJ1-1 TRBV28 NA CASSTPGATEAFF
TRBJ2-3 TRBV11-2 NA CASSFFGTDTQYF
TRBJ2-3 TRBV27 NA CASRSVGVGSDTQYF
TRBJ1-1 TRBV7-3 NA CASSLNGLQGGTEAFF
TRBJ1-5 TRBV7-6 NA CASSLGANQPQHF
TRBJ1-4 TRBV10-3 NA CAISEGRSNEKLFF
TRBJ2-5 TRBV7-2 NA CASSPGTGWGETQYF
TRBJ2-5 TRBV7-2 NA CASSFNRETQYF
TRBJ1-1 TRBV18 once CASSPITESTEAFF
TRBJ1-2 TRBV3-1/TRBV3-2 NA CASSRAVGSHGYTF
TRBJ1-1 TRBV19 NA CASSVRDTEAFF
TRBJ1-2 TRBV2 NA CASSLKGDGYTF
TRBJ1-5 TRBV7-2 NA CASSLGLRQPQHF
TRBJ2-7 TRBV2 NA CASRRSPYEQYF
TRBJ1-2 TRBV29-1 NA CSVEDSGRGDYGYTF
TRBJ1-2 TRBV5-1 NA CASSPGTGSYGYTF
TRBJ2-1 TRBV7-9 NA CASSPGQGRFDEQFF
TRBJ2-2 TRBV4-2 NA CASSQNSGGAAGTGELFF
TRBJ2-7 TRBV7-9 NA CASSDLGVGQYF
TRBJ1-2 TRBV19 NA CASSIRLLNYGYTF
TRBJ2-7 TRBV10-3 NA CAISAQGANYEQYF
TRBJ1-2 TRBV28 few CASSLAGNGYTF
TRBJ2-7 TRBV19 NA CASSGRGVSAYEQYF
TRBJ1-1 TRBV6-5 NA CASSQLSGGTEAFF
TRBJ1-1 TRBV30 NA CACRQGNTEAFF
TRBJ1-2 TRBV6-6 NA CASSRYMGQGDYGYTF
TRBJ1-1 TRBV4-3 NA CASSQHPGQEAFF
TRBJ1-1 TRBV6-1 few CASSPRQGGTEAFF
TRBJ1-1 TRBV29-1 NA CSVSPGGGNTEAFF
TRBJ2-3 TRBV12-3/TRBV12-4 NA CASSSLEADTQYF
TRBJ1-4 TRBV19 once CASRVSGTGEKLFF
TRBJ1-5 TRBV5-6 NA CASSWGQVASQPQHF
TRBJ2-1 TRBV28 NA CASRAPGLSYNEQFF
TRBJ2-1 TRBV15 NA CATSRVAEYNEQFF
TRBJ1-1 TRBV4-1 NA CASSSWGGQMNTEAFF
TRBJ1-1 TRBV5-6 NA CATSRDRGNTEAFF
TRBJ1-1 TRBV4-3 NA CASSQKSPKLNTEAFF
TRBJ2-2 TRBV28 NA CASSFGLSTGELFF
TRBJ2-2 TRBV19 NA CATGTSGGLNTGELFF
TRBJ2-7 TRBV20-1 NA CSAGIYEQYF
TRBJ1-2 TRBV12-3/TRBV12-4 NA CASSGGAGYTF
TRBJ2-7 TRBV6-2/TRBV6-3 NA CASSYSRVVEQYF
TRBJ2-7 TRBV11-2 NA CASSLGGGPRYEQYF
TRBJ2-1 TRBV7-9 NA CAGRRGESNEQFF
TRBJ2-3 TRBV4-1 few CASSQDPPGAGADTQYF
TRBJ1-1 TRBV18 NA CASSLTGGSETEAFF
TRBJ2-1 TRBV5-1 NA CASSLSRGGASYNEQFF
TRBJ2-5 TRBV6-5 few CASMGTAKGKTQYF
TRBJ2-5 TRBV2 NA CASGDRVETQYF
TRBJ1-1 TRBV4-1 NA CASSQDFTGTGYSEAFF
TRBJ1-6 TRBV5-8 NA CASSATGVTPLHF
TRBJ1-6 TRBV4-1 NA CASSPPFGSPLHF